The entry that follows covers one T cell receptor (beta chain) sequence. As yet, its antigen is unknown. The CDR3 extends over 18 amino acids. Germline values: CDR1 SGHRS, CDR2 YFSETQ. With 0 bases clipped from V and 2 bases from J, the junction kept 12 bases outside the gene matches. No patient escaped relapse after autologous stem cell transplantation, and brentuximab vedotin exposure varied. By magnetic negative selection, CD8+ T cells were isolated from the thawed PBMCs. The sample is drawn from a study of PD-1 blockade in classical Hodgkin lymphoma. Study outcomes and limitations: Sources of repertoire differences remain undefined, possibly disease activity or prior therapy. By C4D1 there was a significant rise in CD4+ TCR diversity but not in CD8+ TCR diversity.

The data were produced by immunoSEQ multiplex PCR, yet TCRdb's version contains in-frame clones alone and is incomplete. The profile covers 12,000 or so clones, with about four fifths appearing a single time and around 41% taken by the ten largest. The sequenced sample was CD8+ T cells from blood, obtained at baseline. The source of this sequence is a human donor with classical Hodgkin lymphoma. The rearrangement joins TRBV5-1 to TRBJ2-7, with 9 positions matching TRBD1. CDR3 coding DNA: TGCGCCAGCAGCTTGGAGGGGACAGGGAGGAAAAGAGCCTACGAGCAGTACTTC. Protein product: CASSLEGTGRKRAYEQYF.